A single sample is the source of the 16 T cell receptor beta chains below, sequenced in a study of T-cell memory formation after mild COVID-19. TCRdb passed the 5' RACE reads through MiXCR, listing each CDR3 protein once. The sample lists about 400,000 distinct CDR3 sequences; roughly 18% were seen once. Material for sequencing was PBMCs or a T cell subset sorted from them (not recorded which). The origin of the receptors is a man between 18 and 29 years old who had mild COVID-19 (a few samples of this study predate the infection). Cell type and time point are not known.

The rearrangement links TRBV5-1 to TRBJ2-7; no reliable D call. Trimming removed 4 bases at V and 3 bases at J, with 5 bases between. The CDR3 has 11 amino acids. Germline CDR1 reads SGHRS; CDR2 reads YFSETQ. The CDR3 protein is CASSIDYEQYF. CDR3 bases: TGCGCCAGCAGCATAGACTACGAGCAGTACTTC.

In this sample, this clonotype turned up a few times. The chain employs TRBV3-1 and TRBJ1-1; D remains ambiguous. The V gene's germline CDR1 is LGHDT and CDR2 YNNKEL (reference sequence). The length of the CDR3 is 15 residues. Trimming shortened V by 0 bases and J by 4 bases, and 12 bases separated the two germline ends. DNA of the CDR3: TGTGCCAGCAGCCAAGAGGATTTGACCATCACTGAAGCTTTCTTT. Residues: CASSQEDLTITEAFF.

This clonotype has just a few counts. For the CDR3, the DNA is TGCAGCGTTGAGGGGGGCGAGGTTAACACTGAAGCTTTCTTT. Amino acid sequence: CSVEGGEVNTEAFF. V gene TRBV29-1 combines with J gene TRBJ1-1, with D perhaps TRBD1 (6 bases). Germline CDR1 SQVTM, CDR2 ANQGSEA. Trimming took 3 bases from V and 2 from J, leaving 13 bases between them. CDR3 length equals 14 residues.

CDR3 bases: TGCAGTGCAACCTTAACACAGGGGGCGGCCTACGAGCAGTACTTC. Amino acids: CSATLTQGAAYEQYF. The chain has TRBV20-1 and TRBJ2-7, with TRBD1 matching over 9 bases. V was pared by 6 bases and J by 2 bases, with 11 bases of the junction left unmatched. Germline-derived CDR1 and CDR2 are DFQATT and SNEGSKA (reference sequence). The CDR3 totals 15 residues.

This clonotype showed up just a few times. Here the CDR3 reads CASSQWISGANVLTF. CDR3 nucleotide sequence: TGTGCCAGCAGCCAATGGATTTCTGGGGCCAACGTCCTGACTTTC. The chain joins TRBV3-1 to TRBJ2-6; D remains unclear. The CDR3 is made up of 15 amino acids. Trimming removed 2 bases from V and 1 base from J, with 6 bases in between. Germline CDR1 and CDR2: LGHDT and YNNKEL (reference sequence).

The chain carries TRBV28 and TRBJ2-4; possible D gene TRBD1, 5 bases. Germline assignment: CDR1 MDHEN and CDR2 SYDVKM. V lost 4 bases to trimming and J lost 0 bases, with 16 bases between them. There are 17 residues in the CDR3. CDR3 sequence (DNA): TGTGCCAGCAGTTCCTGGACACAGGTTCGAGCCAAAAACATTCAGTACTTC. Amino acid sequence: CASSSWTQVRAKNIQYF.

A few counts support this clonotype. This chain uses TRBV12-3 or TRBV12-4 with TRBJ1-2; D unresolved. Trimming removed 3 bases from V and 4 bases from J, with 12 bases in between. This CDR3 contains 14 residues. The CDR3 DNA is TGTGCCAGCAGTTTTGTAGGGAAAGGCTATGGCTACACCTTC. It is translated as CASSFVGKGYGYTF.

In its sample, this clonotype was seen many times. The J gene is TRBJ2-1, the V gene TRBV9; 9 bases map to TRBD1. CDR1 SGDLS and CDR2 YYNGEE come from the germline V gene. V gave up 3 bases and J gave up 15 bases; unmatched junction bases: 7. CDR3 length equals 12 residues. The CDR3 is CASSESGTGPFF. The CDR3 region has the DNA TGTGCCAGCAGCGAGTCCGGGACAGGGCCGTTCTTC.

V is TRBV5-1 and J is TRBJ1-1, with D unresolved. V dropped 3 bases and J dropped 5 bases, with 5 bases sitting between them. CDR1 is SGHRS and CDR2 is YFSETQ in the germline V gene. CDR3 size: 11 residues. CDR3 sequence reads: CASSSETEAFF. The CDR3 bases are TGCGCCAGCAGCTCAGAAACTGAAGCTTTCTTT.

This clonotype came up many times. The gene calls are TRBV6-5 and TRBJ1-2; the match to TRBD1 covers 9 bases. The CDR3 is 15 amino acids. The V gene end was trimmed by 4 bases and the J gene end by 8 bases; junction bases not matched to a gene: 11. The V gene's germline CDR1 is MNHEY and CDR2 SVGAGI. CDR3 nucleotides: TGTGCCAGCAGTTCAACGTCGGGGACAGGGCAAGGCTACACCTTC. This translates into CASSSTSGTGQGYTF.

The table lists this clonotype with a few counts. The V and J genes are TRBV9 and TRBJ2-5; D gene unclear. V lost 4 bases to trimming and J lost 1 base, with 14 bases between them. This CDR3 is 15 amino acids long. Looked up from germline, CDR1 is SGDLS and CDR2 is YYNGEE. The CDR3 DNA is TGTGCCAGCAGCCCTTCCCCTCGGGTCCAAGAGACCCAGTACTTC. This gives the protein CASSPSPRVQETQYF. Variable domain in full (rest from reference TRBV9 and TRBJ2-5): DSGVTQTPKHLITATGQRVTLRCSPRSGDLSVYWYQQSLDQGLQFLIQYYNGEERAKGNILERFSAQQFPDLHSELNLSSLELGDSALYFCASSPSPRVQETQYFGPGTRLLVL.

The gene calls are TRBV7-9 and TRBJ1-1; 7 bases are a match to TRBD1. The germline V gene has CDR1 SEHNR and CDR2 FQNEAQ (reference sequence). This CDR3 is built from 17 residues. V dropped 5 bases and J dropped 1; count of bases not matched to a gene: 13. CDR3 region: CASSPRGGARRNTEAFF. As DNA, the CDR3 is TGTGCCAGCAGCCCTAGAGGGGGCGCAAGGCGGAACACTGAAGCTTTCTTT.

The V gene is TRBV6-2 or TRBV6-3, the J gene TRBJ2-1; D is possibly TRBD2 (6 bases). Germline values: CDR1 MNHEY, CDR2 SVGEGT. The CDR3 is 14 residues long. The ends were cut back, 6 bases at V and 6 bases at J, with 15 bases in the middle. The CDR3 protein is CASSRERVVNEQFF. For the CDR3, the DNA is TGTGCCAGCAGCCGCGAGCGGGTCGTCAATGAGCAGTTCTTC.

In this sample, this clonotype turned up a few times. The genes are TRBV20-1 and TRBJ1-5; no definite D call. V lost 5 bases, J lost 3 bases, and 14 bases lay in between. Per the germline V gene, CDR1 is DFQATT and CDR2 is SNEGSKA (reference sequence). This CDR3 is built from 14 residues. The CDR3 loop reads CSAPTPTFNQPQHF. CDR3 nucleotide sequence: TGCAGTGCTCCTACCCCCACGTTCAATCAGCCCCAGCATTTT.

This clonotype turned up a few times. This chain links TRBV15 with TRBJ1-2; possibly TRBD1 for D (5 bases). The ends were cut back, 4 bases at V and 2 bases at J, with 14 bases in the middle. CDR3 length: 15 residues. Germline lookup yields CDR1 LNHNV and CDR2 YYDKDF (reference sequence). Here the CDR3 reads CATSTQGEANYGYTF. The DNA for the CDR3 is TGTGCCACCAGCACTCAGGGAGAGGCAAACTATGGCTACACCTTC.

The chain employs TRBV7-9 and TRBJ1-2, with 8 bases identical to TRBD1. The V and J ends lost 5 bases and 4 bases, in that order; junction bases with no gene match: 9. The CDR3 runs to 15 residues. CDR1 SEHNR and CDR2 FQNEAQ come from the germline V gene (reference sequence). CDR3 sequence (DNA): TGTGCCAGCAGCCCCCCAGGGGGCGCGGTCTATGGCTACACCTTC. Translation gives CASSPPGGAVYGYTF.